Here is one TCR beta chain with its context. This clone has a handful of counts. The antigen it binds to is not known. No much larger clone is present one base from it, and per-base qualities are unavailable. CDR3 length: 13 amino acids, cysteine to phenylalanine. The retained sequence is limited to the CDR3, 39 bases, with the frame set at the first base. CDR1 is given as MNHEY and CDR2 as SMNVEV, both from the germline V gene (reference sequence). V is clipped by 3 bases and J by 6 bases, and the sequence between their germline boundaries is 8 bases long. The sample originates from a study of control samples from healthy donors and cancer patients (dated by TCRdb to 2020 to 2021). Library prep was done by the immunoSEQ multiplex PCR assay. TCRdb carries this immuneACCESS record with in-frame sequences only. Its versions omit some clonotypes, under half of them owing to an unresolved V gene in the studies checked, with the rest unexplained. Recorded for this sample are about 51,000 clones; more than 70% of them occurred a single time. The ten most abundant clones make up roughly 42% of the sample.

The chain uses TRBV27 and TRBJ2-2; TRBD1 is perhaps the D gene, given 5 matching bases. Source material: PBMCs. The sequence was obtained from a man in his forties or fifties with head and neck cancer. The DNA sequence is given as TGTGCCAGCAGTTTCCACAGGTCCGGGGAGCTGTTTTTT. Translation gives CASSFHRSGELFF.